These 7 T cell receptor beta chains share one sample of origin, sequenced in a study of T cells in Graves' hyperthyroidism and ophthalmopathy. From RNA transcripts, TCR beta CDR3 regions were amplified. The HTBI primer set drove a first-round RT-PCR of the TCR CDR3. TCRdb reanalysed the multiplex PCR reads using MiXCR and keeps one entry per CDR3 protein. The sample consists of hundreds of thousands of distinct CDR3 sequences, about 20% of them appearing once. What was sequenced was blood. The source of these receptors is a man aged 30 to 39 with Graves' ophthalmopathy.

The V and J genes are TRBV5-1 and TRBJ2-7; 12 bases fit TRBD2. The CDR3 contains 16 residues. Germline V CDR1 and CDR2: SGHRS, YFSETQ. Trimming took 1 base from V and 6 from J; bases not matched to a gene: 8. This chain's CDR3 is CASSLSPSGRGSEQYF. CDR3 nucleotide sequence: TGCGCCAGCAGCTTGTCGCCTAGCGGGAGGGGTAGCGAGCAGTACTTC.

This clonotype has ten or more counts. V and J are TRBV18 and TRBJ2-1; 9 nucleotides line up with TRBD1. Trimming cost V 3 bases and J 3 bases; bases outside gene matches: 0. The CDR3 runs to 14 residues. CDR1 is KGHSH, CDR2 LQKENI, per germline. Here the CDR3 DNA reads TGTGCCAGCTCACCGGACAGGGGCTACAATGAGCAGTTCTTC. Its protein is CASSPDRGYNEQFF.

This clonotype was detected a few times. CDR3 sequence reads: CVSRSRSDTQYF. The CDR3 DNA sequence: TGTGTCTCAAGATCGAGGTCGGATACGCAGTATTTT. This sequence joins TRBV5-6 and TRBJ2-3; no clear D gene. In germline, CDR1 is SGHDT, CDR2 YYEEEE. The length of the CDR3 is 12 residues.

This chain uses TRBV29-1 with TRBJ2-5; 10 nucleotides line up with TRBD1. The CDR3 runs to 15 residues. CDR1 and CDR2 (germline): SQVTM, ANQGSEA. Trimming took 3 bases from V and 4 from J; bases not matched to a gene: 8. The CDR3 DNA sequence: TGCAGCGTTGACCTAACCGGGACAGGGGCAGAGACCCAGTACTTC. As protein: CSVDLTGTGAETQYF.

V usage is TRBV28 and J usage is TRBJ2-1, with 11 positions matching TRBD2. Germline CDR1 and CDR2: MDHEN and SYDVKM. The CDR3 sequence is 15 residues long. After removal of 6 bases from V and 7 bases from J, the junction contained 8 bases not matched to a gene. The CDR3 region has the DNA TGTGCCAGCAGCTTAGCGGGAGGGCCAGGGAATGAGCAGTTCTTC. This sequence encodes CASSLAGGPGNEQFF.

The chain has TRBV7-3 and TRBJ2-3, with 8 bases that match TRBD1. The ends lost 2 bases at V and 2 bases at J; junction bases unmatched: 3. Germline CDR1 is SGHTA and CDR2 is FQGTGA. The CDR3 runs 15 residues. This CDR3 is CASSLSGGVTDTQYF. The DNA of the CDR3 is TGTGCCAGCAGCTTATCAGGGGGCGTCACAGATACGCAGTATTTT.

This clonotype was counted a few times. V gene TRBV12-3 or TRBV12-4 combines with J gene TRBJ1-6, with D perhaps TRBD1 (5 bases). This CDR3 has 13 residues. Trimming cost V 8 bases and J 9 bases, with 14 bases left between them. The CDR3: CASGGGRGSPLHF. The CDR3 nucleotides are TGTGCCAGCGGGGGAGGCCGGGGTTCACCCCTCCACTTT.